A single sample gave rise to the 18 T cell receptor beta chains below, sequenced in a study of blood T cell dynamics during melanoma immunotherapy. The time point is: pre-treatment baseline. Clones were read by immunoSEQ multiplex PCR, and TCRdb kept only the in-frame ones, dropping some. The sample holds about 11,000 clones, 83% seen once. The specimen comprised blood, sampled from a patient treated with checkpoint blockade. The source is a human donor with melanoma.

V and J are TRBV2 and TRBJ1-5; possible D gene TRBD1, 6 bases. Trimming stripped 4 bases from V and 0 bases from J, with 13 bases between. CDR3 size: 16 residues. Germline values: CDR1 SNHLY, CDR2 FYNNEI. CDR3 coding DNA: TGTGCCAGCAGTGTAGGGACAAGTTATAGCAATCAGCCCCAGCATTTT. It yields the protein CASSVGTSYSNQPQHF.

CDR3 loop: CASSLRGVREKLFF. DNA of the CDR3: TGTGCCAGCAGTTTAAGGGGGGTACGTGAAAAACTGTTTTTT. The chain recombines TRBV28 with TRBJ1-4; D possibly corresponds to TRBD1 (6 bases). The CDR3 is made up of 14 amino acids. Germline values: CDR1 MDHEN, CDR2 SYDVKM. V was trimmed by 2 bases and J by 7 bases, leaving 11 bases between them.

V and J are TRBV5-4 and TRBJ2-2; D unclear. V was pared by 0 bases and J by 1 base, with 10 bases between. Germline-derived CDR1 and CDR2 are SGHNT and YYREEE (reference sequence). The CDR3 contains 16 residues. CDR3 DNA sequence: TGTGCCAGCAGCTTGGGCGCCCCTGGGAACACCGGGGAGCTGTTTTTT. Translation gives CASSLGAPGNTGELFF.

In regard to this clone: One junction end disagrees with the germline gene, perhaps due to a read error. The chain is built from TRBV7-2 and TRBJ2-3; 9 nucleotides align to TRBD2. CDR1 SGHTA and CDR2 FQGNSA come from the germline V gene. This CDR3 is built from 17 residues. CDR3 in amino acids: CASSQEEGLALTDTQYF. The DNA of the CDR3 is TGCGCCAGCAGCCAAGAAGAAGGACTAGCGCTCACAGATACGCAGTATTTT.

This clone has just one count. The chain couples TRBV4-1 to TRBJ2-7; TRBD2 might be the D (6 bases). The CDR3 has 14 amino acids. Germline CDR1 MGHRA, CDR2 YSYEKL. With 0 bases removed from V and 6 bases from J, the gap between germline ends came to 12 bases. The CDR3 spells CASSQDRRGTEQYF. DNA of the CDR3: TGCGCCAGCAGCCAAGATAGGAGGGGTACCGAGCAGTACTTC.

CDR3 sequence (DNA): TGTGCCTGGAGCAGGGGGGGCGCGGAAACCTACGAGCAGTACTTC. The encoded protein is CAWSRGGAETYEQYF. V is TRBV30 and J is TRBJ2-7, with D perhaps being TRBD1 or TRBD2 (7 bases each). V gave up 3 bases and J gave up 2 bases, with 17 bases separating them. The germline V gene encodes CDR1 GTSNPN and CDR2 SVGIG (reference sequence). The CDR3 loop spans 15 amino acids.

This clone has a single count. The chain links TRBV5-1 to TRBJ2-1; 8 bases agree with TRBD2. The V and J ends lost 4 bases and 5 bases, in that order; junction bases with no gene match: 11. From germline, CDR1 is SGHRS and CDR2 YFSETQ. This CDR3 has 16 amino acids. Written as DNA, the CDR3 is TGCGCCAGCAGCGCGGGCGGGGGGACTGTAGACAATGAGCAGTTCTTC. The encoded protein is CASSAGGGTVDNEQFF.

This chain connects TRBV6-5 to TRBJ2-7, with D perhaps TRBD1 or TRBD2 (5 bases each). Germline lookup yields CDR1 MNHEY and CDR2 SVGAGI. The CDR3 is made up of 14 amino acids. V was pared by 5 bases and J by 5 bases, with 16 bases between. CDR3 loop: CASSNPARGDEQYF. The CDR3 DNA follows: TGTGCCAGCAGTAACCCCGCGAGAGGGGACGAGCAGTACTTC.

The chain has TRBV19 and TRBJ2-7; TRBD1 is a possible D gene (6 bases). V dropped 7 bases and J dropped 2 bases, with 18 bases sitting between them. From germline, CDR1 is LNHDA and CDR2 SQIVND (reference sequence). The CDR3 extends over 15 amino acids. As DNA, the CDR3 is TGTGCCAGTACCACGCGAGGTACAGGGCCCTACGAGCAGTACTTC. It yields the protein CASTTRGTGPYEQYF.

The rearrangement joins TRBV19 to TRBJ1-4; no reliable D call. Trimming removed 7 bases at V and 6 bases at J, with 18 bases between. Germline V gene data show CDR1 as LNHDA and CDR2 as SQIVND (reference sequence). CDR3 length: 15 residues. The chain's CDR3 is CASTPAAAEDEKLFF. The CDR3 DNA sequence: TGTGCCAGTACCCCCGCCGCAGCCGAGGATGAAAAACTGTTTTTT.

The chain is built from TRBV7-9 and TRBJ2-7; D is ambiguous. Trimming stripped 2 bases from V and 4 bases from J, with 9 bases between. The germline V gene has CDR1 SEHNR and CDR2 FQNEAQ (reference sequence). This CDR3 spans 13 amino acids. CDR3 in amino acids: CASSLPGSYEQYV. The CDR3 DNA is TGTGCCAGCAGCTTACCCGGTAGTTACGAGCAGTACGTC.

Concerning this clone: The sample contains more than one DNA sequence encoding this CDR3. This chain joins TRBV6-5 and TRBJ1-4, with D possibly TRBD1 on 5 matching bases. The germline V gene has CDR1 MNHEY and CDR2 SVGAGI. The CDR3 is 12 residues long. V was pared by 6 bases and J by 4 bases, with 6 bases between. This CDR3 reads CASRRGNEKLFF. DNA for the CDR3: TGTGCCAGCAGGAGGGGTAATGAAAAACTGTTTTTT.

This chain links TRBV5-6 with TRBJ1-1; 9 bases are shared with TRBD1. The germline V gene has CDR1 SGHDT and CDR2 YYEEEE. CDR3 length: 14 amino acids. V gave up 4 bases and J gave up 6 bases; unmatched junction bases: 7. The CDR3 loop is CASSRGQGRAEAFF. The CDR3 DNA reads as TGTGCCAGCAGCAGGGGACAGGGAAGGGCTGAAGCTTTCTTT.

The J gene is TRBJ2-6, the V gene TRBV11-2; the D gene is possibly TRBD2 (6 bases). CDR1 is SGHAT and CDR2 is FQNNGV in the germline V gene. The CDR3 has 15 amino acids. Between the trimmed V and J ends, which lost 6 bases and 0 bases, there was a span of 9 bases. The CDR3 bases are TGTGCCAGCAGTTCGGAGGGCTCTGGGGCCAACGTCCTGACTTTC. This sequence encodes CASSSEGSGANVLTF. Using reference TRBV11-2 and TRBJ2-6 for the parts outside the CDR3, the full variable domain is EAGVAQSPRYKIIEKRQSVAFWCNPISGHATLYWYQQILGQGPKLLIQFQNNGVVDDSQLPKDRFSAERLKGVDSTLKIQPAKLEDSAVYLCASSSEGSGANVLTFGAGSRLTVL.

The rearrangement links TRBV5-1 to TRBJ2-1; D uncertain. The CDR3 loop spans 13 amino acids. CDR1 and CDR2 from the germline V gene are SGHRS and YFSETQ. With 3 bases removed from V and 6 bases from J, the gap between germline ends came to 10 bases. This chain's CDR3 is CASSSNPPNEQFF. For the CDR3, the DNA is TGCGCCAGCAGCTCGAACCCCCCCAATGAGCAGTTCTTC.

This clone was seen a few times. The chain employs TRBV5-6 and TRBJ1-5; D remains ambiguous. The CDR3 has 13 residues. Trimming took off 3 bases at V and 3 bases at J, with 7 bases between the two ends. Germline values: CDR1 SGHDT, CDR2 YYEEEE. The CDR3 nucleotides read TGTGCCAGCAGCTCGGCAGTCAATCAGCCCCAGCATTTT. The encoded protein is CASSSAVNQPQHF.

The chain recombines TRBV2 with TRBJ1-5; 9 nucleotides match TRBD1. V was clipped by 4 bases and J by 4 bases; unmatched bases: 2. Germline V gene sequence: CDR1 SNHLY, CDR2 FYNNEI. This CDR3 region has 14 residues. The CDR3 nucleotides read TGTGCCAGCAGTGGACAGGGGGTTAATCAGCCCCAGCATTTT. Its translation: CASSGQGVNQPQHF.

The chain has TRBV6-5 and TRBJ1-1; D is possibly TRBD1 (6 bases). V was pared by 0 bases and J by 4 bases, with 15 bases between. The germline V gene encodes CDR1 MNHEY and CDR2 SVGAGI. The CDR3 runs to 16 residues. This CDR3 is CASSYSSRGSGTEAFF. CDR3 nucleotide sequence: TGTGCCAGCAGTTACTCGAGCAGGGGCTCGGGCACTGAAGCTTTCTTT.